This T cell receptor (beta chain) was captured in a study of blood T cell repertoires in COVID-19. Looking at the study overall: Acute and convalescent COVID-19 specimens originated in the United States, Italy and Spain. The cDNA or gDNA used as material had been derived from T cells, B-cell-depleted T cells, or PBMCs.

Authors' analysis steps: Reference gene primers were amplified, and this amplification served to estimate nucleated cell counts. Produced via immunoSEQ multiplex PCR; TCRdb's table is partial and in-frame only. The D gene and trimming were derived from the DNA, and the V and J assignments and clone size from that table. The sample yields 74,000 or so clones, approximately 92% seen once. This CDR3 is built from 15 residues. With 3 bases removed from V and 4 bases from J, the gap between germline ends came to 15 bases. CDR1 SEHNR and CDR2 FQNEAQ come from the germline V gene (reference sequence). The specimen was peripheral blood. This clonotype originated in a man in his forties or fifties with active COVID-19. The rearrangement joins TRBV7-9 to TRBJ1-2; D is perhaps TRBD1 (6 bases). The CDR3 DNA is TGTGCCAGCAGCTTCGCAGGGGCCCCCGGCTATGGCTACACCTTC. It yields the protein CASSFAGAPGYGYTF.